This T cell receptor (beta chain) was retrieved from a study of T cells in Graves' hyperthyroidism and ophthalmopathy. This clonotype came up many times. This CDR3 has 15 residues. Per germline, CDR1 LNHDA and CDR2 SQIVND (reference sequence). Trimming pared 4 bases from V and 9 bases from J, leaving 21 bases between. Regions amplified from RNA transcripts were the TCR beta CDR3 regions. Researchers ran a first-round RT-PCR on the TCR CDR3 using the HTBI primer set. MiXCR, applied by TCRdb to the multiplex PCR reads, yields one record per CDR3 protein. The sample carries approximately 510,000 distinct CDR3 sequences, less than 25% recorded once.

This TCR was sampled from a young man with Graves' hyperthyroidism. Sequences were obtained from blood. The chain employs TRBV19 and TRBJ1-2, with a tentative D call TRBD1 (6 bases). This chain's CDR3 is CASSRRRASRGSYTF. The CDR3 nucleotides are TGTGCCAGTAGTAGACGACGCGCATCCAGGGGCAGCTACACCTTC. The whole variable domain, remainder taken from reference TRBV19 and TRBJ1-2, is DGGITQSPKYLFRKEGQNVTLSCEQNLNHDAMYWYRQDPGQGLRLIYYSQIVNDFQKGDIAEGYSVSREKKESFPLTVTSAQKNPTAFYLCASSRRRASRGSYTFGSGTRLTVV.